Following are 13 T cell receptor beta chains from one sample sequenced in a study of blood T cell repertoires in COVID-19. Libraries were prepared by immunoSEQ multiplex PCR; TCRdb keeps only in-frame clonotypes and omits some of them. The sample carries approximately 220,000 clones, around 89% recorded once. Sequencing was carried out using PBMCs or T cells enriched from blood (not recorded which). The source of these receptors is a man aged 30 to 39 who had recovered from COVID-19.

The chain employs TRBV24-1 and TRBJ2-7; D is perhaps TRBD2 (5 bases). Germline CDR1 and CDR2: KGHDR and SFDVKD. Trimming pared 4 bases from V and 2 bases from J, leaving 11 bases between. This CDR3 spans 14 amino acids. CDR3 region: CATSDGLKTYEQYF. CDR3 coding DNA: TGTGCCACCAGTGACGGACTGAAAACCTACGAGCAGTACTTC.

The chain has TRBV19 and TRBJ2-1, with 7 bases aligning to TRBD1. The CDR3 covers 15 residues. From germline, CDR1 is LNHDA and CDR2 SQIVND (reference sequence). V shed 5 bases and J 8 bases; nucleotides not matched to a gene: 12. CDR3 protein: CASSLSDRIFDEQFF. The CDR3 DNA reads TGTGCCAGTAGTCTTTCGGACAGGATTTTCGATGAGCAGTTCTTC.

This sequence joins TRBV10-3 and TRBJ1-2, with D uncertain. CDR1 is ENHRY and CDR2 is SYGVKD in the germline V gene. The CDR3 loop spans 11 amino acids. Trimming removed 2 bases at V and 8 bases at J, with 6 bases between. The CDR3 DNA reads as TGTGCCATCAGTGAGGGTCGGGGCTACACCTTC. Amino acid sequence: CAISEGRGYTF.

The CDR3, as DNA: TGTGCCTGGAGTGTACAGGGACAGGGGACGGTGCCCCTCCACTTT. Its protein is CAWSVQGQGTVPLHF. The J gene is TRBJ1-6, the V gene TRBV30, with 10 bases lining up with TRBD1. Per the germline V gene, CDR1 is GTSNPN and CDR2 is SVGIG (reference sequence). The CDR3 totals 15 residues. With V trimmed by 0 bases and J by 13 bases, 9 bases remained unmatched. Filled out from reference TRBV30 and TRBJ1-6, the complete variable domain reads SQTIHQWPATLVQPVGSPLSLECTVEGTSNPNLYWYRQAAGRGLQLLFYSVGIGQISSEVPQNLSASRPQDRQFILSSKKLLLSDSGFYLCAWSVQGQGTVPLHFGNGTRLTVT.

V and J are TRBV6-2 or TRBV6-3 and TRBJ2-2; TRBD2 matches at 7 bases. Germline CDR1 and CDR2: MNHEY and SVGEGT. Trimming cost V 4 bases and J 6 bases; bases outside gene matches: 8. This CDR3 comprises 15 residues. CDR3 sequence: CASSSGLDQPGELFF. CDR3 nucleotides: TGTGCCAGCAGTTCCGGACTAGATCAGCCCGGGGAGCTGTTTTTT.

V and J are TRBV7-2 and TRBJ2-2; TRBD2 matches 7 bases. CDR1 is SGHTA and CDR2 is FQGNSA in the germline V gene. V lost 5 bases to trimming and J lost 7 bases; unmatched junction nucleotides: 10. This CDR3 is built from 15 residues. The CDR3 DNA reads as TGTGCCAGCAGCAGAACTAGCGCCTATAACGGGGAGCTGTTTTTT. Amino acids: CASSRTSAYNGELFF.

CDR3 sequence: CASSLQALSEQYF. The CDR3 coding sequence is TGTGCCAGCAGCTTACAAGCCCTTAGCGAGCAGTACTTC. The chain links TRBV7-9 to TRBJ2-7; D remains ambiguous. The CDR3 has 13 residues. In germline, CDR1 is SEHNR, CDR2 FQNEAQ (reference sequence). Trimming took 2 bases from V and 6 from J, leaving 11 bases between them.

The chain links TRBV19 to TRBJ2-1; D might be TRBD2 (11 bases). The V end was cut by 5 bases, the J end by 6 bases, with 26 bases between. Germline-derived CDR1 and CDR2 are LNHDA and SQIVND (reference sequence). The CDR3 totals 18 residues. CDR3 residues: CASSDRDRGLAAINEQFF. DNA for the CDR3: TGTGCCAGTAGTGACCGGGACAGGGGACTAGCGGCTATCAATGAGCAGTTCTTC.

The V call is TRBV30, the J call TRBJ1-6; D ambiguous. The CDR3 sequence is 14 residues long. Trimming left V 4 bases short and J 6 bases short, with 13 bases between. The germline V gene has CDR1 GTSNPN and CDR2 SVGIG (reference sequence). The CDR3 DNA is TGTGCCTGGATCCCCCGCCTCGGTAATTCACCCCTCCACTTT. It yields the protein CAWIPRLGNSPLHF.

The chain links TRBV7-9 to TRBJ1-1; 7 bases map to TRBD1. Germline V CDR1 and CDR2: SEHNR, FQNEAQ (reference sequence). J gave up 7 bases and V 1 base, and 9 bases lay outside the gene matches. The CDR3 totals 15 residues. The CDR3 DNA sequence: TGTGCCAGCAGCTTAGTATTAGGGGGCCACCGTGAAGCTTTCTTT. Translation gives CASSLVLGGHREAFF.

The chain recombines TRBV10-3 with TRBJ2-5, with 8 positions matching TRBD2. Germline CDR1 reads ENHRY; CDR2 reads SYGVKD. This CDR3 comprises 12 residues. After removal of 8 bases from V and 3 bases from J, the junction contained 2 bases not matched to a gene. CDR3 amino acids: CAIQAGEETQYF. CDR3 bases: TGTGCCATCCAAGCGGGGGAAGAGACCCAGTACTTC.

This clone was counted between two and nine times. This chain links TRBV7-2 with TRBJ2-7, with 11 bases matching TRBD2. The germline V gene encodes CDR1 SGHTA and CDR2 FQGNSA. V dropped 3 bases and J dropped 3; count of bases not matched to a gene: 4. This CDR3 comprises 15 residues. Here the CDR3 DNA reads TGTGCCAGCAGCTTGATAGCGGGGGGGAACTACGAGCAGTACTTC. It specifies CASSLIAGGNYEQYF. Together with reference TRBV7-2 and TRBJ2-7, the CDR3 gives the full variable domain: GAGVSQSPSNKVTEKGKDVELRCDPISGHTALYWYRQSLGQGLEFLIYFQGNSAPDKSGLPSDRFSAERTGGSVSTLTIQRTQQEDSAVYLCASSLIAGGNYEQYFGPGTRLTVT.

The chain links TRBV27 to TRBJ2-1, with D tentatively TRBD2 (6 bases). CDR1 and CDR2 from the germline V gene are MNHEY and SMNVEV (reference sequence). Trimming shortened V by 2 bases and J by 1 base, and 9 bases separated the two germline ends. The CDR3 covers 15 residues. CDR3 sequence reads: CASSLGSGSYNEQFF. The CDR3 DNA reads as TGTGCCAGCAGTTTAGGGAGCGGGTCCTACAATGAGCAGTTCTTC.